This T cell receptor (beta chain) was identified during a study of early T cells in non-severe SARS-CoV-2 infection. This clonotype turned up a few times. TCRdb called the 5' RACE reads again in MiXCR, with one record for every CDR3 protein. The table includes just under 60,000 distinct CDR3 sequences, around 8.9% detected once. The sample comprised whole blood. The TCR sequence derives from an adult who was a healthcare worker with PCR-confirmed SARS-CoV-2 infection or an uninfected control (not recorded which).

Written as DNA, the CDR3 is TGTGCCAGCAGCTTGCTAGCGGGAGAACGGGGGGAGCTGTTTTTT. It codes for CASSLLAGERGELFF. The chain has TRBV7-3 and TRBJ2-2; TRBD2 aligns across 10 bases. Per the germline V gene, CDR1 is SGHTA and CDR2 is FQGTGA. The CDR3 is 15 amino acids. V was pared by 3 bases and J by 8 bases, with 6 bases of the junction left unmatched.